The 21 T cell receptor beta chains given below trace back to one sample, sequenced in a study of CD8+CD57+ T cells in acquired aplastic anemia. It was genomic DNA that served as the template for profiling TCR beta VDJ and CDR3. TCRdb independently ran MiXCR on the reads; one entry per CDR3 protein. The sample lists 150,000 to 200,000 distinct CDR3 sequences, nearly 65% occurring once. The authors sequenced patients whose flow cytometry had shown CD8+CD57+ cell expansion. Sequenced sample: sorted CD4+, CD8+, or CD8+CD57+ T cells (not recorded which) from PBMCs. These TCRs come from a human donor with aplastic anemia.

The chain couples TRBV19 to TRBJ2-3; 8 positions agree with TRBD1. Germline CDR1 and CDR2: LNHDA and SQIVND (reference sequence). The CDR3 covers 19 residues. With V trimmed by 6 bases and J by 1 base, 18 bases remained unmatched. The CDR3 DNA sequence: TGTGCCAGTAGCTTCCTCAGGGGGCCGCGGGGCTGGGGCACAGATACGCAGTATTTT. As protein: CASSFLRGPRGWGTDTQYF.

The V call is TRBV2, the J call TRBJ2-7; D gene uncertain. Germline CDR1 reads SNHLY; CDR2 reads FYNNEI. This CDR3 is 14 amino acids long. Between the trimmed V and J ends, which lost 8 bases and 0 bases, there was a span of 14 bases. This chain's CDR3 is CASDPGEISYEQYF. Here the CDR3 DNA reads TGTGCCAGCGACCCCGGTGAGATCTCCTACGAGCAGTACTTC.

In its sample, this clonotype was seen once. J is TRBJ1-1 and V is TRBV10-3; D is uncertain. CDR3 length: 13 residues. V lost 7 bases and J lost 1, with 10 bases in between. The germline V gene encodes CDR1 ENHRY and CDR2 SYGVKD. CDR3 DNA sequence: TGTGCCATCAAAAACCAGGAGAACACTGAAGCTTTCTTT. This codes for CAIKNQENTEAFF.

This clonotype was seen only once. This chain connects TRBV7-2 to TRBJ1-6, with D possibly TRBD1 on 5 matching bases. The germline CDR1 and CDR2 sequences are SGHTA and FQGNSA. CDR3 length equals 12 residues. V lost 5 bases and J lost 7, with 6 bases in between. CDR3 in amino acids: CASSRQNSPLHF. The CDR3 DNA reads as TGTGCCAGCAGCCGACAGAATTCACCCCTCCACTTT.

This clonotype was found a few times. At one of its ends the junction is not consistent with the germline gene, which may arise from a read error. The gene calls are TRBV7-9 and TRBJ2-5; TRBD1 matches at 10 bases. CDR3 size: 14 residues. CDR1 SEHNR and CDR2 FQNEAQ come from the germline V gene (reference sequence). The CDR3 loop is CASSATGGDGTQYF. As DNA, the CDR3 is TGTGCTAGCAGCGCGACAGGGGGCGATGGGACCCAGTACTTC.

This clonotype was seen only once. A clone one base away is much larger, so this may be a read error. The rearrangement joins TRBV6-1 to TRBJ2-3; no definite D call. The CDR3 length is 11 residues. CDR1 MNHNS and CDR2 SASEGT come from the germline V gene. The DNA of the CDR3 is TGTGCCAGCAGTCCAAAAGATACGCGGTATTTT. Its protein product is CASSPKDTRYF.

J is TRBJ2-3 and V is TRBV19; a possible D gene is TRBD1 (5 bases). Trimming removed 1 base at V and 4 bases at J, with 9 bases between. The CDR3 covers 14 residues. Germline V gene sequence: CDR1 LNHDA, CDR2 SQIVND (reference sequence). The CDR3 DNA follows: TGTGCCAGTAGTATAGGTGGGGCGGCAGATACGCAGTATTTT. Translation gives CASSIGGAADTQYF.

This clonotype was observed at least ten times. The chain links TRBV19 to TRBJ2-3, with unresolved D. Trimming shortened V by 5 bases and J by 6 bases, and 15 bases separated the two germline ends. The CDR3 runs to 14 residues. Germline V gene lookup returns CDR1 LNHDA and CDR2 SQIVND (reference sequence). CDR3 region: CASSAATGSDTQYF. CDR3 sequence (DNA): TGTGCCAGTAGTGCCGCAACTGGAAGCGATACGCAGTATTTT.

This chain connects TRBV2 to TRBJ2-7; perhaps TRBD2 as D (5 bases). The CDR3 sequence is 12 residues long. Germline CDR1 reads SNHLY; CDR2 reads FYNNEI. Trimming removed 10 bases at V and 11 bases at J, with 21 bases between. CDR3 DNA: TGTGCCACCCAGTTGACACCCGGGCGGGAGTACTTC. Translating gives CATQLTPGREYF.

The chain employs TRBV7-9 and TRBJ2-5; tentative D call: TRBD1 (5 bases). The CDR3 covers 16 residues. Germline CDR1 is SEHNR and CDR2 is FQNEAQ (reference sequence). V shed 1 base and J shed 2 bases, with 14 bases lying between them. Here the CDR3 reads CASSLVLREKQETQYF. For the CDR3, the DNA is TGTGCCAGCAGCTTAGTCCTCAGGGAAAAGCAAGAGACCCAGTACTTC.

About this clonotype: One end of the junction does not line up with germline, which may come from a read error. The CDR3, as DNA: TGTGCCAGCAGCTTAACGGCGGGGACGTACAATGAGCAGATCTTC. Translation gives CASSLTAGTYNEQIF. V and J are TRBV7-3 and TRBJ2-1, with TRBD2 as a possible D gene (6 bases). CDR1 and CDR2 from the germline V gene are SGHTA and FQGTGA. The CDR3 is 15 amino acids.

Details on this clonotype: A junction boundary mismatches the germline segment, possibly from a read error. The J gene is TRBJ2-2, the V gene TRBV5-1; 11 bases line up with TRBD2. The germline gives CDR1 SGHRS, CDR2 YFSETQ. This CDR3 has 15 amino acids. CDR3 nucleotides: TGCGCCAGCAGCATGACTAGCGGGGCGGCCGGGGAGCTGTCTTTT. Translating it yields CASSMTSGAAGELSF. The variable domain in full, with the rest retrieved from reference TRBV5-1 and TRBJ2-2, is KAGVTQTPRYLIKTRGQQVTLSCSPISGHRSVSWYQQTPGQGLQFLFEYFSETQRNKGNFPGRFSGRQFSNSRSEMNVSTLELGDSALYLCASSMTSGAAGELSFGEGSRLTVL.

The chain uses TRBV20-1 and TRBJ1-2, with D hard to call. The CDR3 is made up of 12 amino acids. V was cut by 1 base and J by 4 bases, with 7 bases left in between. Germline V CDR1 and CDR2: DFQATT, SNEGSKA (reference sequence). This CDR3 reads CSARGTTYGYTF. The CDR3 nucleotides read TGCAGTGCTAGAGGGACCACCTATGGCTACACCTTC.

This clonotype appeared a single time. The chain is built from TRBV12-3 or TRBV12-4 and TRBJ1-1; tentative D call: TRBD1 (6 bases). Trimming took 8 bases from V and 1 from J, leaving 14 bases between them. The CDR3 has 14 amino acids. The CDR3 here is CASPGRGENTEAFF. CDR3 bases: TGTGCCAGCCCTGGGAGGGGGGAGAACACTGAAGCTTTCTTT.

The table lists this clonotype with many counts. The chain is built from TRBV2 and TRBJ1-2; the D gene is possibly TRBD1 (5 bases). Germline loops: CDR1 SNHLY, CDR2 FYNNEI. The CDR3 has 14 residues. Trimming stripped 2 bases from V and 4 bases from J, with 11 bases between. The CDR3 region has the DNA TGTGCCAGCAGTGAAAGGGGTATCGCCTATGGCTACACCTTC. Translation: CASSERGIAYGYTF.

V usage is TRBV27 and J usage is TRBJ2-5; D is unclear. Germline CDR1 and CDR2: MNHEY and SMNVEV (reference sequence). The ends were cut back, 5 bases at V and 3 bases at J, with 10 bases in the middle. This CDR3 spans 13 amino acids. The CDR3 is CASSIRMEETQYF. The CDR3 DNA reads TGTGCCAGCAGTATTAGGATGGAAGAGACCCAGTACTTC.

In this sample, this clonotype turned up many times. This rearrangement joins TRBV7-9 to TRBJ2-4; tentatively, D is TRBD1 or TRBD2 (6 bases each). From germline, CDR1 is SEHNR and CDR2 FQNEAQ (reference sequence). V was cut by 4 bases and J by 8 bases, with 18 bases left in between. The CDR3 runs 15 residues. CDR3 amino acids: CASSSTSLGADIQYF. In DNA, the CDR3 is TGTGCCAGCAGCTCAACTAGCCTGGGGGCGGACATTCAGTACTTC.

V usage is TRBV5-8 and J usage is TRBJ1-1; 7 bases map to TRBD1. Germline assignment: CDR1 SGHTS and CDR2 YDEGEE. The CDR3 spans 15 residues. Trimming took 4 bases from V and 5 from J; bases not matched to a gene: 11. The CDR3 is CASSPAGGRSTEAFF. The CDR3 nucleotides read TGTGCCAGCAGCCCGGCAGGGGGGAGGAGTACTGAAGCTTTCTTT.

J is TRBJ2-2 and V is TRBV7-9; D unresolved. Germline CDR1 is SEHNR and CDR2 is FQNEAQ (reference sequence). Between the trimmed V and J ends, which lost 1 base and 10 bases, there was a span of 7 bases. The CDR3 totals 12 residues. CDR3 nucleotides: TGTGCCAGCAGCTTAGTTTGGCAGGAGCTGTTTTTT. It codes for CASSLVWQELFF.

The chain links TRBV7-7 to TRBJ2-5; D gene ambiguous. The CDR3 loop spans 14 amino acids. The V gene lost 5 bases and the J gene lost 1 base, with 11 bases spanning the gap. Germline CDR1 SSHAT, CDR2 FNYEAQ (reference sequence). As DNA, the CDR3 is TGTGCCAGCAGCCCCAGCTCGCTCCAAGAGACCCAGTACTTC. This codes for CASSPSSLQETQYF.

The chain combines TRBV9 with TRBJ2-2; D gene ambiguous. The V gene lost 4 bases and the J gene lost 3 bases, with 13 bases spanning the gap. Germline V gene sequence: CDR1 SGDLS, CDR2 YYNGEE. The CDR3 extends over 15 amino acids. The CDR3 nucleotides read TGTGCCAGCAGCTCGTTGGTGGCGGACACCGGGGAGCTGTTTTTT. Protein: CASSSLVADTGELFF.